A single T cell receptor (beta chain) is shown here with its context. In the original processing: Amplification from reference gene primers served as the basis for estimated nucleated cell counts. Only in-frame clones appear in the TCRdb table, and some are missing; sequencing was by immunoSEQ multiplex PCR. Clone size and V and J calls were adopted from that table, with D and trimming inferred from the DNA. The sample lists 35,000 to 40,000 clones; about 88% were seen once. This entry comes from a study of blood T cell repertoires in COVID-19. The V end lost 5 bases, the J end lost 7 bases, and 24 bases lay between the germline ends. Germline lookup yields CDR1 MDHEN and CDR2 SYDVKM. The CDR3 loop spans 16 amino acids.

The specimen was peripheral blood. The gene calls are TRBV28 and TRBJ2-7; tentative D call: TRBD1 (5 bases). This TCR was recovered from a man in his 60s with active COVID-19. The chain's CDR3 is CASSLNGGVRVGEQYF. The CDR3 DNA is TGTGCCAGCAGTCTCAATGGTGGAGTCAGGGTCGGAGAGCAGTACTTC.